This T cell receptor beta chain appears in the sequencing data of a study of naive and memory T cell subsets. The library had UMIs added by 3' ligation of an oligonucleotide to TCR cDNA. Four PCR rounds used nested alpha and beta constant region primers plus the SP2 primer. Each CDR3 protein is one row after TCRdb ran MiXCR on the 5' RACE reads. The sample lists some 60,000 distinct CDR3 sequences, roughly 7.5% occurring once. This clonotype was seen a few times. V gave up 0 bases and J gave up 4 bases, with 15 bases separating them. The germline V gene has CDR1 LGHNA and CDR2 YNFKEQ. The CDR3 totals 16 residues.

This TCR came from a female donor in good health. The rearrangement uses TRBV4-2 and TRBJ2-5; weak D call: TRBD1 (5 bases). In nucleotides, the CDR3 is TGTGCCAGCAGCCAAGAAAGGACAATTCAGGGAGAGACCCAGTACTTC. Its protein is CASSQERTIQGETQYF.